This T cell receptor beta chain was captured in a study of response to subunit inactivated influenza vaccine. With respect to this clonotype: Its antigen is still unknown.

Whole-study results and caveats: Few additional T cells are recruited per seasonal influenza vaccination, authors suggested.

One entry per CDR3 protein results from TCRdb running MiXCR on the RT-PCR reads. The table shows 150,000 to 200,000 distinct CDR3 sequences, with 9.5% to 12% occurring only once. This material consisted of CD8+ T cells sorted from PBMCs, taken around 25 months after vaccination. The sequence came from a man between 50 and 75 years old who received an inactivated influenza vaccine.

The CDR3 bases are TGCGCCAGCAGCCAAGAGGGGGCAGGGTCCTATGGCTACACCTTC. Amino acids: CASSQEGAGSYGYTF. The V gene is TRBV4-1, the J gene TRBJ1-2; D possibly corresponds to TRBD1 (6 bases). The V gene's germline CDR1 is MGHRA and CDR2 YSYEKL. The CDR3 length is 15 residues. The germline V and J ends were trimmed by 0 bases and 4 bases, with 12 bases remaining between them.